Presented here are 11 T cell receptor beta chains from one specimen sequenced in a study of T-cell memory formation after mild COVID-19. TCRdb ran MiXCR on the 5' RACE reads and lists one entry per CDR3 protein. The sample holds about 160,000 distinct CDR3 sequences, roughly 28% seen once. Sequenced: PBMCs or a T cell subset sorted from them (not recorded which). These receptors were collected from an adult woman who had mild COVID-19 (a few samples of this study predate the infection). Cell type and time point are not known.

A few counts support this clonotype. V and J are TRBV6-5 and TRBJ2-7, with 10 bases aligning to TRBD2. The germline V gene has CDR1 MNHEY and CDR2 SVGAGI. V lost 7 bases and J lost 0; bases outside the gene matches: 3. This CDR3 has 14 amino acids. The CDR3, as DNA: TGTGCCAGCACTGTAGCGGGGGGCTCCTACGAGCAGTACTTC. The encoded protein is CASTVAGGSYEQYF.

J is TRBJ1-1 and V is TRBV5-1; 7 bases map to TRBD1. CDR1 SGHRS and CDR2 YFSETQ come from the germline V gene. The J segment lost 6 bases and the V segment lost 4 bases, leaving 9 bases of the junction unmatched. CDR3 length: 14 residues. The chain's CDR3 is CASSLMTGIPEAFF. CDR3 nucleotide sequence: TGCGCCAGCAGCCTTATGACAGGGATCCCTGAAGCTTTCTTT.

This clonotype appeared a few times. The chain carries TRBV28 and TRBJ2-1; TRBD2 might be the D (5 bases). The CDR3 is 13 amino acids. Per germline, CDR1 MDHEN and CDR2 SYDVKM. The germline V and J ends were trimmed by 2 bases and 5 bases, with 7 bases remaining between them. The CDR3: CASSLVAHNEQFF. The CDR3 DNA follows: TGTGCCAGCAGTTTAGTAGCGCACAATGAGCAGTTCTTC.

The gene calls are TRBV7-3 and TRBJ2-1, with TRBD2 identical over 11 bases. The trim removed 5 bases at V and 8 bases at J, leaving 8 bases unmatched. The germline V gene has CDR1 SGHTA and CDR2 FQGTGA. CDR3 size: 15 residues. The CDR3 loop reads CASSPLAGGLHEQFF. The CDR3 bases are TGTGCCAGCAGCCCTTTAGCGGGGGGGCTACATGAGCAGTTCTTC.

This clonotype appeared a few times. This CDR3 reads CSVGLGTEAFF. CDR3 nucleotides: TGCAGCGTTGGGTTGGGCACTGAAGCTTTCTTT. V gene TRBV29-1 combines with J gene TRBJ1-1; D is unresolved. Germline V gene lookup returns CDR1 SQVTM and CDR2 ANQGSEA. The CDR3 length is 11 residues. Trimming cost V 4 bases and J 4 bases, with 7 bases left between them.

The genes are TRBV12-3 or TRBV12-4 and TRBJ2-7; D might be TRBD2 (6 bases). Trimming shortened V by 4 bases and J by 3 bases, and 22 bases separated the two germline ends. This CDR3 spans 17 amino acids. This chain's CDR3 is CASSSPRGREVRYEQYF. DNA for the CDR3: TGTGCCAGCAGTTCCCCGCGAGGAAGGGAGGTTCGCTACGAGCAGTACTTC.

V is TRBV27 and J is TRBJ2-3; 9 positions match TRBD1. The CDR3 is made up of 15 amino acids. V dropped 2 bases and J dropped 2; count of bases not matched to a gene: 2. Germline CDR1 reads MNHEY; CDR2 reads SMNVEV (reference sequence). The CDR3 DNA follows: TGTGCCAGCAGTTTAGGGACAGGGCCCACAGATACGCAGTATTTT. This gives the protein CASSLGTGPTDTQYF.

The chain couples TRBV4-1 to TRBJ1-2; the D gene is possibly TRBD1 (5 bases). The V and J ends lost 4 bases and 4 bases respectively, with 13 bases between them. CDR1 and CDR2 from the germline V gene are MGHRA and YSYEKL. The CDR3 is made up of 14 amino acids. The CDR3 protein is CASSRLGGTYGYTF. In DNA form, the CDR3 reads TGCGCCAGCAGCCGACTTGGCGGGACCTATGGCTACACCTTC.

In its sample, this clonotype was seen a few times. The chain recombines TRBV7-9 with TRBJ2-2; D is unresolved. The germline gives CDR1 SEHNR, CDR2 FQNEAQ (reference sequence). CDR3 size: 16 residues. The V end lost 5 bases, the J end lost 0 bases, and 13 bases lay between the germline ends. CDR3 loop: CASSVRTDANTGELFF. CDR3 nucleotides: TGTGCCAGCAGCGTAAGGACCGACGCGAACACCGGGGAGCTGTTTTTT.

CDR3 amino acids: CASRTWRGFMNTEAFF. In nucleotides, the CDR3 is TGTGCCAGTAGAACTTGGAGGGGCTTTATGAACACTGAAGCTTTCTTT. The chain is built from TRBV19 and TRBJ1-1; a possible D gene is TRBD1 (5 bases). The germline V and J ends were trimmed by 6 bases and 0 bases, with 17 bases remaining between them. This CDR3 has 16 amino acids. The germline CDR1 and CDR2 sequences are LNHDA and SQIVND (reference sequence).

This clonotype counts as medium-sized (0.01 to 0.1%). The genes are TRBV4-3 and TRBJ2-6, with TRBD2 as a possible D gene (5 bases). Germline V gene data show CDR1 as LGHNA and CDR2 as YSLEER. The germline V and J ends were trimmed by 0 bases and 2 bases, with 8 bases remaining between them. This CDR3 is 16 amino acids long. CDR3 bases: TGCGCCAGCAGCCAAGACTCCGGGACTGGGGCCAACGTCCTGACTTTC. Protein sequence: CASSQDSGTGANVLTF.